This T cell receptor beta chain was recorded in a study of blood T cell repertoires in COVID-19. Study context: The analysed material was cDNA or gDNA that came from T cells, B-cell-depleted T cells, or PBMCs.

This clone is a singleton in its sample. Original processing methods: Researchers report that nucleated cell counts were estimated from reference gene primer amplification. Only in-frame clones appear in the TCRdb table, and some are missing; sequencing was by immunoSEQ multiplex PCR. V, J and clone size reflect that table, while D and trimming were determined from the DNA. There are about 270,000 clones in the sample; 65% to 90% occur only once, and roughly 14% lies in the top ten. The sequencing sample was made of peripheral blood. The clonotype was recovered from a human donor in a cohort sampled during active COVID-19.

DNA of the CDR3: TGTGCCAGCAGCTTGCAGGTGGCTTGGAACACTGAAGCTTTCTTT. Its translation is CASSLQVAWNTEAFF. The chain uses TRBV5-5 and TRBJ1-1; D unclear. The germline V gene has CDR1 SGHKS and CDR2 YYEKEE (reference sequence). This CDR3 contains 15 residues. V was clipped by 1 base and J by 1 base, with 11 bases between them.